The clone carrying this T cell receptor beta chain was recorded at least ten times. Its target is not known. CDR1 is LNHDA, CDR2 SQIVND, per germline (reference sequence). V lost 1 base and J 3 bases, leaving 9 bases between the germline ends. The CDR3 runs 15 residues. This entry belongs to a study of CD8+CD57+ T cells in acquired aplastic anemia. Background on the study: DNA recovered from sorted CD4+ and CD8+ cells had a mean of around 3.2 ug.

Genomic DNA served as template for TCR beta VDJ and CDR3 profiling. TCRdb called the reads again in MiXCR, with one record for every CDR3 protein. In the table there are 150,000 to 180,000 distinct CDR3 sequences, about 52% of which are singletons. All sequencing subjects had displayed CD8+CD57+ cell expansion on flow cytometry. Every patient was diagnosed with severe acquired aplastic anemia. At the time of blood sampling, patients had not yet received any therapy. The study's findings and limits: No significant patient-versus-control difference appeared in CD8+ Simpson's diversity.

The sequenced sample consisted of sorted CD4+, CD8+, or CD8+CD57+ T cells (not recorded which) from PBMCs. This receptor was taken from a human donor with aplastic anemia. The chain links TRBV19 to TRBJ1-4; a weak D match, TRBD1 (5 bases). This CDR3 is CASSIADSPNEKLFF. In nucleotides, the CDR3 is TGTGCCAGTAGTATAGCCGACAGCCCTAATGAAAAACTGTTTTTT.